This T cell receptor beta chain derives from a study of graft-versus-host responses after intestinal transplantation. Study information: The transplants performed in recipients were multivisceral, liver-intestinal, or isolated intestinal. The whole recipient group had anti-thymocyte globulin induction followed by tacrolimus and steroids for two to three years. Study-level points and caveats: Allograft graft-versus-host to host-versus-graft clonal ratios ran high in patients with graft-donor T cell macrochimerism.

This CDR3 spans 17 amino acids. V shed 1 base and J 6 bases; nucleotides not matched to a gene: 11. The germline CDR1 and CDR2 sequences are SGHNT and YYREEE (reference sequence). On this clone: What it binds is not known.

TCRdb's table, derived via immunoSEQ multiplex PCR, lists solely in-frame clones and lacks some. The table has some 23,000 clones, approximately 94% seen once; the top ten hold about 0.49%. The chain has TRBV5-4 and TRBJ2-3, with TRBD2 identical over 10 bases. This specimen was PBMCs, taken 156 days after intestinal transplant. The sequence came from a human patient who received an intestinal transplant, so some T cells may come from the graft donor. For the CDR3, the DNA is TGTGCCAGCAGCTTGTCCGCCCTAGCGGGGGTTAAGGATACGCAGTATTTT. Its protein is CASSLSALAGVKDTQYF. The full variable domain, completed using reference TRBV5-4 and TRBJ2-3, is ETGVTQSPTHLIKTRGQQVTLRCSSQSGHNTVSWYQQALGQGPQFIFQYYREEENGRGNFPPRFSGLQFPNYSSELNVNALELDDSALYLCASSLSALAGVKDTQYFGPGTRLTVL.